Listed below are T cell receptor beta chains from one sample, sequenced in a study of shared clonotypes between healthy human individuals. Data came from immunoSEQ multiplex PCR; TCRdb stores just in-frame clones and leaves some out. In the table there are hundreds of thousands of clones, 90% to 98% of which are singletons. Sequencing input: memory CD8+ T cells sorted from blood. The receptors stem from a man between 25 and 39 years old in good health. CDR3s include the opening cysteine and the closing phenylalanine or tryptophan. Clone size, where shown, is once, few, many, or a class for clones that have expanded.

clone_size: NA; cdr3_length: 14; v_call: TRBV28; cdr3_aa: CASSGGGLGNTIYF
clone_size: NA; cdr3_length: 13; v_call: TRBV28; cdr3_aa: CASTPGVEAEAFF
clone_size: NA; cdr3_length: 14; v_call: TRBV9; cdr3_aa: CASSVALVAAEQYF
clone_size: NA; cdr3_length: 15; v_call: TRBV6-5; cdr3_aa: CASSRLHGFSYEQYF
clone_size: NA; cdr3_length: 11; v_call: TRBV7-6; cdr3_aa: CASSTTGEQYF
clone_size: once; cdr3_length: 14; v_call: TRBV27; cdr3_aa: CASRPATGANVLTF
clone_size: NA; cdr3_length: 13; v_call: TRBV28; cdr3_aa: CASSRDRAYGYTF
clone_size: NA; cdr3_length: 15; v_call: TRBV19; cdr3_aa: CASSIVAVRGEKLFF
clone_size: NA; cdr3_length: 15; v_call: TRBV10-3; cdr3_aa: CAISESTYSNQPQHF
clone_size: NA; cdr3_length: 16; v_call: TRBV28; cdr3_aa: CASTPPGQRSGNTIYF
clone_size: NA; cdr3_length: 16; v_call: TRBV18; cdr3_aa: CASSPATSALTYEQYF
clone_size: NA; cdr3_length: 16; v_call: TRBV9; cdr3_aa: CASSEGVASGRNEQYF
clone_size: once; cdr3_length: 16; v_call: TRBV15; cdr3_aa: CATSRVQAGGRDEQYF
clone_size: NA; cdr3_length: 16; v_call: TRBV2; cdr3_aa: CASSETQLKGQNEQFF
clone_size: NA; cdr3_length: 15; v_call: TRBV30; cdr3_aa: CAWSLHGTGVYEQYF
clone_size: NA; cdr3_length: 15; v_call: TRBV27; cdr3_aa: CASSFDGRAFNEQFF
clone_size: NA; cdr3_length: 11; v_call: TRBV25-1; cdr3_aa: CASTGGDEQFF
clone_size: NA; cdr3_length: 15; v_call: TRBV14; cdr3_aa: CASSHGLGISYEQYF
clone_size: once; cdr3_length: 14; v_call: TRBV7-3; cdr3_aa: CASSLGTPTDTQYF
clone_size: NA; cdr3_length: 17; v_call: TRBV14; cdr3_aa: CASSQDPRVSSYNEQFF
clone_size: once; cdr3_length: 15; v_call: TRBV10-3; cdr3_aa: CAISARERRTGELFF
clone_size: NA; cdr3_length: 13; v_call: TRBV7-9; cdr3_aa: CASSLAGGQQGVF
clone_size: NA; cdr3_length: 15; v_call: TRBV2; cdr3_aa: CASGADQWTRDPGDF
clone_size: NA; cdr3_length: 16; v_call: TRBV28; cdr3_aa: CASSSPGQGSTDTQYF
clone_size: NA; cdr3_length: 16; v_call: TRBV28; cdr3_aa: CASSFWLTRAYKPQHF
clone_size: NA; cdr3_length: 15; v_call: TRBV19; cdr3_aa: CASSMTEVAYNEQFF
clone_size: NA; cdr3_length: 15; v_call: TRBV7-2; cdr3_aa: CASSLDTGRLTEAFF
clone_size: NA; cdr3_length: 13; v_call: TRBV30; cdr3_aa: CACKTGLGRELFF
clone_size: NA; cdr3_length: 15; v_call: TRBV7-9; cdr3_aa: CASTQTSGRVYEQYF
clone_size: NA; cdr3_length: 12; v_call: TRBV28; cdr3_aa: CASSFGPDEQYF
clone_size: NA; cdr3_length: 17; v_call: TRBV11-2; cdr3_aa: CASSLPSIGRAAYEQYF
clone_size: NA; cdr3_length: 16; v_call: TRBV7-9; cdr3_aa: CASSLGATGYTDTQYF
clone_size: few; cdr3_length: 13; v_call: TRBV29-1; cdr3_aa: CSVPGQLTGELFF
clone_size: NA; cdr3_length: 15; v_call: TRBV11-2; cdr3_aa: CASSGGTGGFEKLFF
clone_size: NA; cdr3_length: 14; v_call: TRBV18; cdr3_aa: CASSLRGWYNEQFF
clone_size: once; cdr3_length: 15; v_call: TRBV18; cdr3_aa: CASSPPGLFSYEQYF
clone_size: NA; cdr3_length: 11; v_call: TRBV5-8; cdr3_aa: CASTRVIGYTF
clone_size: NA; cdr3_length: 15; v_call: TRBV16; cdr3_aa: CASSLSQGLVQPQHF
clone_size: NA; cdr3_length: 14; v_call: TRBV19; cdr3_aa: CASALRGHSGTQYF
clone_size: NA; cdr3_length: 14; v_call: TRBV19; cdr3_aa: CASQTSGIYNEQFF
clone_size: NA; cdr3_length: 11; v_call: TRBV6-6; cdr3_aa: CASSYDEKLFF
clone_size: NA; cdr3_length: 19; v_call: TRBV4-1; cdr3_aa: CASSQEDYYQLLTYNEQFF